This section outlines one T cell receptor beta chain sequence together with its context. The data stem from a study of CD8 T cells in Susac syndrome. The authors reverse transcribed roughly 0.5 to 1 ug RNA with random hexamers. TCRdb independently ran MiXCR on the immunoSEQ multiplex PCR reads; one entry per CDR3 protein. In the table there are roughly 89,000 distinct CDR3 sequences, roughly 95% of which are singletons. This CDR3 is built from 10 residues. Trimming took off 5 bases at V and 8 bases at J, with 4 bases between the two ends. CDR1 and CDR2 from the germline V gene are DFQATT and SNEGSKA (reference sequence).

This TCR came from a human donor with Susac syndrome. This chain joins TRBV20-1 and TRBJ1-6; no clear D. Sequences were obtained from CD8+ T cells from PBMCs. The CDR3, as DNA: TGCAGTGCTCTTGATTCACCCCTCCACTTT. Residues: CSALDSPLHF.